The following is a T cell receptor beta chain sequence with its context. Antigen specificity is unknown. The sample is drawn from a study of monozygotic twins with inflammatory bowel disease. General study findings and limits: Sharing of clonotypes with others was lower in IBD patients than in healthy twins, and this was especially so with disease activity.

Blood (approximately 2.5 ml) was collected from every donor individually. A 6-nucleotide sample barcode was carried by the UMIs, which template switching added. TCRdb reprocessed the 5' RACE reads, keeping one entry per CDR3 protein, no DNA. Listed are 140,000 to 150,000 distinct CDR3 sequences; approximately 1.2% falls within the top ten. The CDR3 runs to 15 residues. Germline V CDR1 and CDR2: GTSNPN, SVGIG (reference sequence). The TCR sequence derives from a human donor with ulcerative colitis or Crohn's disease, or a healthy co-twin of an affected twin (not recorded which). Sequencing was done on a sample of blood. The chain joins TRBV30 to TRBJ2-1; as DNA is missing, the TRBD2 call by TCRdb cannot be tested. CDR3 loop: CAWSSGLAGNDEQFF.